This T cell receptor beta chain comes out of a study of blood T cell repertoires in COVID-19. Measured with immunoSEQ multiplex PCR; TCRdb has only the in-frame clones, and not every one. The profile shows 190,000 or so clones, roughly 89% of them singletons. V was pared by 4 bases and J by 4 bases, with 8 bases between. Looked up from germline, CDR1 is MGHRA and CDR2 is YSYEKL. The CDR3 consists of 13 residues. Sample: peripheral blood. The chain uses TRBV4-1 and TRBJ1-5, with D possibly being TRBD1 (6 bases). This clonotype was obtained from a man aged 35-49 years with acute or convalescent COVID-19. The chain's CDR3 is CASSRTENQPQHF. DNA of the CDR3: TGCGCCAGCAGCCGGACAGAGAATCAGCCCCAGCATTTT.